This TCR beta chain was sequenced for a study of blood T cell repertoires in COVID-19. Study at large: T cells, B-cell-depleted T cells, or PBMCs provided the cDNA or gDNA that served as material.

Per the authors' pipeline: It was from reference gene primer amplification that nucleated cell counts were estimated. Measured with immunoSEQ multiplex PCR; TCRdb has only the in-frame clones, and not every one. Clone size and V and J calls were adopted from that table, with D and trimming inferred from the DNA. Altogether 200,000 to 250,000 clones are present, around nine tenths being singletons, with the ten largest covering 5.5% to 9%. This CDR3 comprises 14 residues. The germline V and J ends were trimmed by 6 bases and 5 bases, with 17 bases remaining between them. Germline V gene data show CDR1 as MNHEY and CDR2 as SVGAGI.

The clonotype was recovered from a woman aged 70-85 years with active or convalescent COVID-19. The chain uses TRBV6-5 and TRBJ2-7; maybe TRBD1 (6 bases). Sequenced material: peripheral blood. This chain's CDR3 is CASSLSGGRDEQYF. Written as DNA, the CDR3 is TGTGCCAGCAGCCTTTCTGGGGGCCGTGACGAGCAGTACTTC.